This TCR beta chain emerged from a study of T cell responses to AZD1222 COVID-19 vaccine (dated by TCRdb to the early 2020s). About the investigation overall: TCR sequencing was performed for about 250 trial participants, of whom some 200 were given two doses of AZD1222 and around 25 were given two doses of MenACWY control vaccine. Enrollment into the trials was organized by age into subgroups of 18-55, 56-69 and 70-plus years, and those subgroups contained roughly 150, 30 and 60 TCR-sequenced participants, respectively. Here is what the overall study found, with its caveats: No day 14 peak-response samples were available, so repertoires were characterized only after the peak T cell response. In the small 56-69-year group, the increase in depth fell short of significance, most likely because of low power. Spike-specific TCR breadth and depth rose significantly after two AZD1222 doses compared with day 0 and with MenACWY recipients. Conclusions about previously exposed vaccinees are limited, since just five or six AZD1222 recipients were seropositive for SARS-CoV-2 at baseline. Most participants were white British and females outnumbered males, and the authors suggested that clonal diversity may have been underestimated. Nearly half of unique spike-specific TCRs reportedly recognized epitopes outside regions mutated in the B.1.351 and B.1.1.7 variants. Vaccine-associated CD4 TCRs spanned the whole spike protein, with dominant responses in regions 160-218 and 743-854.

Interpreted using the paper, the time point label stands for: about 28 days (+/-7) after the second vaccine dose. Reading the label with the study, this specimen's treatment or condition is: meningococcal conjugate vaccine given as trial control. Samples from vaccinated people were obtained from the UK trials COV001 and COV002, which included a single-blind randomized controlled phase 2/3 trial of AZD1222 (ChAdOx1 nCoV-19) in healthy adults. Trial participant PBMC samples were collected at day 0 and day 28 after the second dose for TCRbeta chain sequencing. Reading the germline V gene gives CDR1 SGHRS and CDR2 YFSETQ. Counted from cysteine to phenylalanine, this CDR3 has 14 amino acids. The CDR3 DNA has 42 bases and is translated from base 1. Trimming accounts for 4 bases at V and 2 bases at J, while the number of junction bases matched to no gene is 4. The CDR3 regions of human TCRbeta chains were subjected to immunosequencing. Concerning the study's data processing: TCRs in the repertoires were matched against a reference library of SARS-CoV-2-specific TCRs that had been generated with the MIRA antigen-specificity platform. Breadth was defined as the fraction of unique TCRs that were SARS-CoV-2-associated. Depth was defined as the fraction of total T cells that were SARS-CoV-2-associated. Using the MIRA data, each spike-specific TCR was assigned both to the spike region to which the TCR was reactive and to a CD4 or CD8 class. Log10-transformed breadth and depth values were compared by one-way ANOVA with Sidak's multiple comparisons tests. In TCRdb, the immuneACCESS table is reduced to in-frame sequences with V and J assigned. These tables do not hold every clone; where another copy was compared, an unresolved V gene accounts for under half, and the others remain unexplained. The V and J calls and clone size come from that table; D and trimming were worked out from the DNA. A total of 65,000 to 75,000 clones appear in this sample, approximately 90% of them only once. In total, the top ten clones hold around 4.9% of the sample.

Regarding this clone: The target of this receptor is not known. No much larger clonotype is one base removed from it; base qualities were not supplied.

The input for sequencing was peripheral blood, taken 28 days after the second dose of the MenACWY control vaccine. This sequence was found in an adult who received the MenACWY meningococcal vaccine as a control. The chain is encoded by TRBV5-1 joined to TRBJ2-7; 9 nucleotides in the junction match TRBD1. The CDR3 reads CASSEQGAPYEQYF. In nucleotides, the sequence is TGCGCCAGCAGCGAACAGGGGGCCCCCTACGAGCAGTACTTC.